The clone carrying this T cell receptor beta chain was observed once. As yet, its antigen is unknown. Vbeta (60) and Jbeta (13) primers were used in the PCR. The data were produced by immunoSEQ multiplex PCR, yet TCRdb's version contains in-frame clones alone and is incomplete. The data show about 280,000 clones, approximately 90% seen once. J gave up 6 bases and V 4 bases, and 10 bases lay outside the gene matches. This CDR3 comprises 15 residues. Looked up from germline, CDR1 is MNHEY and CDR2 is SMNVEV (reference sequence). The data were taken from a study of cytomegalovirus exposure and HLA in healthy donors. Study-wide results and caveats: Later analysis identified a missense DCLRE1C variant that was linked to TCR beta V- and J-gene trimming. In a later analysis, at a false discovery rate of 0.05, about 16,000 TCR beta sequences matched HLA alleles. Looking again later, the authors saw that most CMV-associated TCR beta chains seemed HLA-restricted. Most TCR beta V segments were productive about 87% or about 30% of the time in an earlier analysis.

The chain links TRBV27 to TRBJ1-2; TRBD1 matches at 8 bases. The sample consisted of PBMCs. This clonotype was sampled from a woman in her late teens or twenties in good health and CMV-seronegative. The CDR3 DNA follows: TGTGCCAGCAGTTCACTCCCCCAGGGGGCCGATGGCTACACCTTC. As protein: CASSSLPQGADGYTF.